These T cell receptor beta chains were read from a single sample in a study of CD8 T cells in Susac syndrome. TCRdb reprocessed the immunoSEQ multiplex PCR reads with MiXCR, giving one entry per CDR3 protein. Altogether about 280,000 distinct CDR3 sequences are present, more than 75% being singletons, with the ten largest covering about 0.11%. Material for sequencing was CD8+ T cells from PBMCs. These receptors were obtained from a human donor with multiple sclerosis. CDR3s include the opening cysteine and the closing phenylalanine or tryptophan. A D gene is named only where the DNA matches it firmly. A clone size is listed for some rows: how often the clone was seen (once, few, many), or a class if it is expanded.

clone size,D gene,V gene,J gene,CDR3 DNA,CDR3 protein
-,TRBD2,TRBV6-5,TRBJ2-3,TGTGCCAGCAGTTACCCTGGGACTAGCGGGAGTTTAAATACGCAGTATTTT,CASSYPGTSGSLNTQYF
-,TRBD2,TRBV27,TRBJ2-3,TGTGCCAGCAGGAAGCGGGAGGGCCACAATACGCAGTATTTT,CASRKREGHNTQYF
-,TRBD1,TRBV28,TRBJ2-2,TGTGCCGGCAGCCGACGGACAGGTCTCCACCGGGAGCTGTTTTTT,CAGSRRTGLHRELFF
-,-,TRBV7-2,TRBJ1-1,TGTGCCAGCAGCTTTTCGCGGCTTGAAGCTTTCTTT,CASSFSRLEAFF
once,-,TRBV18,TRBJ2-3,TGTGCCAGCTCTGGGGGACACATAAGCACAGATACGCAGTATTTT,CASSGGHISTDTQYF
-,-,TRBV27,TRBJ2-7,TGTGCCAGCAGGTTAGGGACCTTGAGAGAGCAGTACTTC,CASRLGTLREQYF
-,TRBD1,TRBV10-3,TRBJ1-5,TGTGCCATCAGCCTAGACAGGGAACATCAGCCCCAGCATTTT,CAISLDREHQPQHF
-,TRBD2,TRBV29-1,TRBJ2-1,TGCAGCGTCCCGCGGGAGGATGAGCAGTTCTTC,CSVPREDEQFF
-,-,TRBV27,TRBJ1-2,TGTGCCAGCAGTTTTAGCCCAGGGTCAGGCTATGGCTACACCTTC,CASSFSPGSGYGYTF
-,TRBD2,TRBV5-1,TRBJ2-3,TGCGCCAGCGGACTAGCGGGAGGCGATACGCAGTATTTT,CASGLAGGDTQYF
-,-,TRBV28,TRBJ2-7,TGTGCCAGCAGTTTATTAGGTGCGGGCGCACCTTACGAGCAGTACTTC,CASSLLGAGAPYEQYF
-,TRBD1,TRBV19,TRBJ1-1,TGTGCCAGTAGGACCGACAGGGGCGCCAGGAACACTGAAGCTTTCTTT,CASRTDRGARNTEAFF
-,-,TRBV6-6,TRBJ2-7,TGTGCCAGCAGTTTTCGGGACTCCGAGGCCTACGAGCAGTACTTC,CASSFRDSEAYEQYF
-,TRBD2,TRBV20-1,TRBJ2-1,TGCAGTGCTAGACCTCGGACTAGGGACTACAATGAGCAGTTCTTC,CSARPRTRDYNEQFF
-,-,TRBV10-2,TRBJ2-1,TGCGCCAGCAGTGATGCGGGGGCCTGGAATGAGCAGTTCTTC,CASSDAGAWNEQFF